This TCR beta chain was sequenced during a study of vaccination effects on CD4 cells after COVID-19. As for the study in general: BNT162b2 vaccine or mRNA-1273 vaccine was given to participants in two doses.

CD4+ T cells specific for antigen were expanded with viral peptide pools by the ViraFEST assay before sequencing. Having been cultured for less than 13 days, the cells underwent CD4+ T cell isolation. Nucleocapsid antibodies stayed negative before and after vaccination, showing no earlier SARS-CoV-2 infection. Cultures used about 2 million PBMC per well, 9 to 10 IU/ml IL-2 and 9.5 to 10 ug/ml peptides. Days 3 and 7 were when half the medium was replaced with IL-2 medium. Comment on this clone: Its target is unknown.

Profiled with immunoSEQ multiplex PCR; TCRdb holds only in-frame clones, not every one. This table holds about 68,000 clones, roughly 80% found once. With V trimmed by 6 bases and J by 3 bases, 9 bases remained unmatched. The CDR3 has 15 amino acids. Per the germline V gene, CDR1 is SEHNR and CDR2 is FQNEAQ (reference sequence). The V gene is TRBV7-9, the J gene TRBJ1-1; 8 bases fit TRBD1. The sample here was CD4+ T cells from PBMCs cultured with SARS-CoV-2 spike peptides, taken before COVID-19 vaccination. The origin of this receptor is a human donor who received a COVID-19 vaccine. This CDR3 is CASRDTGGTDTEAFF. The CDR3 DNA reads as TGTGCCAGCAGGGATACAGGGGGAACGGACACTGAAGCTTTCTTT.